A single sample gave rise to the 27 T cell receptor beta chains below, sequenced in a study of identifying expanded T cells in peripheral blood. Libraries were prepared by immunoSEQ multiplex PCR; TCRdb keeps only in-frame clonotypes and omits some of them. The table includes some 90,000 clones, around nine tenths detected once. The sample taken for sequencing was blood. The receptors were sampled from a person aged 18-70 years in good health.

Turning to this clone: This sample includes further DNA sequences coding for the same CDR3. The chain combines TRBV6-6 with TRBJ2-7; no reliable D call. CDR3 length: 13 amino acids. Germline values: CDR1 MNHNY, CDR2 SVGAGI (reference sequence). Trimming took 0 bases from V and 2 from J, leaving 5 bases between them. CDR3 loop: CASSYSGTYEQYF. The DNA of the CDR3 is TGTGCCAGCAGTTACTCAGGGACCTACGAGCAGTACTTC.

The chain combines TRBV15 with TRBJ1-1, with 12 bases aligning to TRBD1. Germline V CDR1 and CDR2: LNHNV, YYDKDF (reference sequence). The CDR3 spans 15 residues. V trimming: 0 bases; J trimming: 8 bases; junction bases outside the gene matches: 4. CDR3 DNA sequence: TGTGCCACCAGCAGAGAGGGGACAGGGGGCAGGGAAGCTTTCTTT. Translating it yields CATSREGTGGREAFF. Together with reference TRBV15 and TRBJ1-1, the CDR3 gives the full variable domain: DAMVIQNPRYQVTQFGKPVTLSCSQTLNHNVMYWYQQKSSQAPKLLFHYYDKDFNNEADTPDNFQSRRPNTSFCFLDIRSPGLGDTAMYLCATSREGTGGREAFFGQGTRLTVV.

This clone was seen just once. The chain is built from TRBV10-1 and TRBJ1-1; D might be TRBD1 (5 bases). The ends were cut back, 10 bases at V and 3 bases at J, with 24 bases in the middle. CDR1 is WNHNN and CDR2 is SYGVQD in the germline V gene (reference sequence). There are 16 residues in the CDR3. CDR3 nucleotide sequence: TGCGCCACCCGCGGGTCAGGGTCTGTTACGGACACTGAAGCTTTCTTT. It yields the protein CATRGSGSVTDTEAFF.

The chain recombines TRBV4-3 with TRBJ1-4, with D hard to call. Trimming pared 0 bases from V and 7 bases from J, leaving 9 bases between. In germline, CDR1 is LGHNA, CDR2 YSLEER. There are 14 residues in the CDR3. The CDR3 DNA follows: TGCGCCAGCAGCCAAGATACCGGAGTTGAAAAACTGTTTTTT. Its translation: CASSQDTGVEKLFF.

This chain connects TRBV7-8 to TRBJ2-3, with a tentative D call TRBD1 (6 bases). This CDR3 region has 18 residues. Germline V lookup: CDR1 SGHVS, CDR2 FQNEAQ. V lost 3 bases and J lost 0, with 19 bases in between. CDR3 region: CASSLPPQGRYSTDTQYF. Written as DNA, the CDR3 is TGTGCCAGCAGCTTGCCACCACAGGGTCGGTATAGCACAGATACGCAGTATTTT.

The chain couples TRBV18 to TRBJ2-5, with D perhaps matching TRBD1 (6 bases). The V gene lost 2 bases and the J gene lost 5 bases, with 18 bases spanning the gap. The CDR3 totals 16 residues. Germline V gene sequence: CDR1 KGHSH, CDR2 LQKENI. CDR3 sequence reads: CASSPLDNRVRETQYF. The CDR3 DNA sequence: TGTGCCAGCTCACCATTAGACAACAGGGTCAGGGAGACCCAGTACTTC.

The V call is TRBV18, the J call TRBJ2-1; D remains unclear. Trimming shortened V by 2 bases and J by 10 bases, and 12 bases separated the two germline ends. The V gene's germline CDR1 is KGHSH and CDR2 LQKENI. The CDR3 totals 13 residues. The DNA for the CDR3 is TGTGCCAGCTCACCAGCGAGCTTAAGGGAGCAGTTCTTC. Translation gives CASSPASLREQFF.

This clone was recorded only once. The chain recombines TRBV2 with TRBJ1-5; D is perhaps TRBD1 (5 bases). The CDR3 has 12 residues. Deletions cut 2 bases from V and 9 bases from J, with 8 bases between. Germline lookup yields CDR1 SNHLY and CDR2 FYNNEI. The CDR3 nucleotides are TGTGCCAGCAGTGAAACAGGTCCGCCCCAGCATTTT. It encodes CASSETGPPQHF.

J is TRBJ1-5 and V is TRBV4-1; TRBD1 agrees at 7 bases. Trimming cost V 4 bases and J 5 bases; bases outside gene matches: 11. CDR3 length: 16 residues. Germline CDR1 and CDR2: MGHRA and YSYEKL. The CDR3 reads CASSPGGETGYQPQHF. The CDR3 DNA reads TGCGCCAGCAGCCCGGGAGGTGAGACAGGGTATCAGCCCCAGCATTTT.

V and J are TRBV6-5 and TRBJ2-7; weak D call: TRBD1 (6 bases). Germline V lookup: CDR1 MNHEY, CDR2 SVGAGI. V was pared by 6 bases and J by 0 bases, with 15 bases between. This CDR3 is built from 15 residues. The CDR3 DNA is TGTGCCAGCAGCCCCTTTGTGGGGGCCTCCTACGAGCAGTACTTC. Encoded protein: CASSPFVGASYEQYF.

CDR3 sequence reads: CASSLAGDRKYGYTF. DNA of the CDR3: TGTGCCAGCAGCTTAGCAGGGGACAGGAAATATGGCTACACCTTC. The chain couples TRBV7-9 to TRBJ1-2, with 8 bases aligning to TRBD1. CDR1 is SEHNR, CDR2 FQNEAQ, per germline (reference sequence). J was trimmed by 5 bases and V by 0 bases; bases with no gene match: 5. The CDR3 contains 15 residues.

The V call is TRBV27, the J call TRBJ1-5, with D possibly being TRBD1 (5 bases). Germline CDR1 reads MNHEY; CDR2 reads SMNVEV (reference sequence). CDR3 length: 15 amino acids. Trimming took 5 bases from V and 0 from J, leaving 11 bases between them. In nucleotides, the CDR3 is TGTGCCAGCAGTCCATGGGACGGTAGCAATCAGCCCCAGCATTTT. Translation: CASSPWDGSNQPQHF.

The CDR3 region is CASSTQHRDGQETQYF. DNA for the CDR3: TGTGCCAGCAGCACCCAGCACCGGGACGGGCAAGAGACCCAGTACTTC. The chain is built from TRBV7-2 and TRBJ2-5; the D call may be TRBD1 or TRBD2 (5 bases each). Germline V gene data show CDR1 as SGHTA and CDR2 as FQGNSA. Trimming shortened V by 5 bases and J by 2 bases, and 18 bases separated the two germline ends. The CDR3 runs to 16 residues.

The chain employs TRBV2 and TRBJ1-2, with D maybe TRBD1 (6 bases). Looked up from germline, CDR1 is SNHLY and CDR2 is FYNNEI. The CDR3 is 15 residues long. Trimming removed 7 bases from V and 10 bases from J, with 25 bases in between. The CDR3, as DNA: TGTGCCAGCACCATAGGGGGGCGGCGGGGAGTGAACTACACCTTC. This codes for CASTIGGRRGVNYTF.

The V gene is TRBV20-1, the J gene TRBJ2-5; no clear D. The CDR3 sequence is 11 residues long. The V end lost 1 base, the J end lost 6 bases, and 6 bases lay between the germline ends. CDR1 is DFQATT, CDR2 SNEGSKA, per germline (reference sequence). The CDR3 spells CSARVMQTQYF. CDR3 DNA: TGCAGTGCTAGAGTCATGCAGACCCAGTACTTC.

V gene TRBV5-1 combines with J gene TRBJ2-7; tentatively, D is TRBD1 (6 bases). Per the germline V gene, CDR1 is SGHRS and CDR2 is YFSETQ. V shed 0 bases and J shed 7 bases, with 23 bases lying between them. The CDR3 extends over 17 amino acids. The CDR3, as DNA: TGCGCCAGCAGCTTGGGGTCAGGGGCGCCCTTGGGTAAGGAGCAGTACTTC. This codes for CASSLGSGAPLGKEQYF.

The chain is built from TRBV10-3 and TRBJ1-2; D uncertain. The CDR3 extends over 16 amino acids. V dropped 5 bases and J dropped 4 bases, with 20 bases sitting between them. CDR1 ENHRY and CDR2 SYGVKD come from the germline V gene. CDR3 DNA sequence: TGTGCCATCAGTCTTAGTCCGAGACGGACTTCCTATGGCTACACCTTC. Its protein is CAISLSPRRTSYGYTF.

The chain is built from TRBV5-4 and TRBJ2-5; D call uncertain. CDR3 length: 14 amino acids. Trimming pared 7 bases from V and 3 bases from J, leaving 16 bases between. The germline V gene encodes CDR1 SGHNT and CDR2 YYREEE (reference sequence). CDR3 protein: CASHPPGNKETQYF. The CDR3 nucleotides are TGTGCCAGCCACCCTCCCGGCAATAAAGAGACCCAGTACTTC.

The V call is TRBV7-9, the J call TRBJ1-4, with a weak D call TRBD1 (6 bases). The germline V gene encodes CDR1 SEHNR and CDR2 FQNEAQ (reference sequence). The V end lost 0 bases, the J end lost 8 bases, and 10 bases lay between the germline ends. The CDR3 is made up of 14 amino acids. As DNA, the CDR3 is TGTGCCAGCAGCTTAGCAGGGGGGTACGAAAAACTGTTTTTT. This translates into CASSLAGGYEKLFF. Using reference TRBV7-9 and TRBJ1-4 for the parts outside the CDR3, the full variable domain is DTGVSQNPRHKITKRGQNVTFRCDPISEHNRLYWYRQTLGQGPEFLTYFQNEAQLEKSRLLSDRFSAERPKGSFSTLEIQRTEQGDSAMYLCASSLAGGYEKLFFGSGTQLSVL.

The V and J genes are TRBV7-9 and TRBJ1-2; the match to TRBD1 covers 8 bases. The CDR3 spans 14 residues. Germline CDR1 and CDR2: SEHNR and FQNEAQ (reference sequence). Trimming removed 3 bases from V and 4 bases from J; junction bases left unmatched: 4. Here the CDR3 DNA reads TGTGCCAGCAGCTTTGAACAGGGGGTCTATGGCTACACCTTC. Its protein product is CASSFEQGVYGYTF.

The chain employs TRBV20-1 and TRBJ2-5; D call uncertain. From germline, CDR1 is DFQATT and CDR2 SNEGSKA (reference sequence). The CDR3 loop spans 11 amino acids. Trimming stripped 4 bases from V and 2 bases from J, with 5 bases between. The CDR3 here is CSAKTQETQYF. The CDR3 DNA sequence: TGCAGTGCTAAGACACAAGAGACCCAGTACTTC.

This chain links TRBV7-9 with TRBJ1-5, with a weak D call TRBD1 (5 bases). With 1 base removed from V and 5 bases from J, the gap between germline ends came to 15 bases. Germline-derived CDR1 and CDR2 are SEHNR and FQNEAQ (reference sequence). The CDR3 spans 16 residues. The CDR3, as DNA: TGTGCCAGCAGCTTAGGTGGGGACTCCTCATATCAGCCCCAGCATTTT. It translates to CASSLGGDSSYQPQHF.

The chain joins TRBV7-2 to TRBJ2-4; no clear D gene. V was clipped by 5 bases and J by 0 bases, with 5 bases between them. The CDR3 contains 13 residues. Germline V gene lookup returns CDR1 SGHTA and CDR2 FQGNSA. This chain's CDR3 is CASSRLAKNIQYF. As DNA, the CDR3 is TGTGCCAGCAGCCGTTTAGCCAAAAACATTCAGTACTTC.

This chain links TRBV19 with TRBJ2-3, with D possibly matching TRBD1 (7 bases). The CDR3 is 18 residues long. V shed 11 bases and J shed 6 bases, with 33 bases lying between them. CDR1 and CDR2 from the germline V gene are LNHDA and SQIVND (reference sequence). CDR3 sequence reads: CAVASLPGARAGGDTQYF. As DNA, the CDR3 is TGTGCCGTGGCGTCCCTACCCGGAGCCAGGGCAGGGGGGGATACGCAGTATTTT.

The chain links TRBV28 to TRBJ1-6, with TRBD1 identical over 9 bases. The germline V gene has CDR1 MDHEN and CDR2 SYDVKM. The CDR3 is made up of 18 amino acids. V trimming: 1 base; J trimming: 6 bases; junction bases outside the gene matches: 10. In DNA, the CDR3 is TGTGCCAGCAGTTTATTAGTTGTGGGACAGGGAGTTAATTCACCCCTCCACTTT. Protein: CASSLLVVGQGVNSPLHF.

V is TRBV19 and J is TRBJ1-5; 9 bases align to TRBD1. Germline V CDR1 and CDR2: LNHDA, SQIVND (reference sequence). The CDR3 has 16 residues. V gave up 0 bases and J gave up 3 bases; unmatched junction bases: 3. DNA of the CDR3: TGTGCCAGTAGTATAGATGGGACAGGGACCAATCAGCCCCAGCATTTT. Its protein is CASSIDGTGTNQPQHF.

This clone was counted once. The chain links TRBV6-6 to TRBJ2-5; no definite D call. The CDR3 extends over 14 amino acids. The germline CDR1 and CDR2 sequences are MNHNY and SVGAGI (reference sequence). V was clipped by 4 bases and J by 1 base, with 10 bases between them. The CDR3 DNA reads TGTGCCAGCAGTTCCGGTGGCGTCCAAGAGACCCAGTACTTC. This codes for CASSSGGVQETQYF.